This T cell receptor beta chain is from a study of long-term antiretroviral therapy in people with HIV. Whole-study findings and limits: Older ART regimens were possibly in use when the blood was collected between about 2003 and 2017.

Concerning this clone itself: No antigen is known for it.

With survey level as its setting, the immunoSEQ assay was v3.0. The table came from immunoSEQ multiplex PCR; TCRdb's copy has only in-frame clones and leaves some out. Among 20,000 to 25,000 clones, 90% to 95% were seen once, and the ten largest hold roughly 7%. Until DNA extraction, the samples held between about 1-10 million cryopreserved PBMC. Germline lookup yields CDR1 SGDLS and CDR2 YYNGEE. This CDR3 contains 14 residues. Trimming cost V 0 bases and J 1 base, with 7 bases left between them. Source: unsorted PBMCs, taken 4.4 years after starting antiretroviral therapy. The chain uses TRBV9 and TRBJ2-5; D might be TRBD2 (6 bases). This receptor was identified in a woman aged 45-65 years with HIV. The chain's CDR3 is CASSVGGLQETQYF. For the CDR3, the DNA is TGTGCCAGCAGCGTAGGGGGACTCCAAGAGACCCAGTACTTC. Full variable domain (outside the CDR3, taken from reference TRBV9 and TRBJ2-5): DSGVTQTPKHLITATGQRVTLRCSPRSGDLSVYWYQQSLDQGLQFLIQYYNGEERAKGNILERFSAQQFPDLHSELNLSSLELGDSALYFCASSVGGLQETQYFGPGTRLLVL.